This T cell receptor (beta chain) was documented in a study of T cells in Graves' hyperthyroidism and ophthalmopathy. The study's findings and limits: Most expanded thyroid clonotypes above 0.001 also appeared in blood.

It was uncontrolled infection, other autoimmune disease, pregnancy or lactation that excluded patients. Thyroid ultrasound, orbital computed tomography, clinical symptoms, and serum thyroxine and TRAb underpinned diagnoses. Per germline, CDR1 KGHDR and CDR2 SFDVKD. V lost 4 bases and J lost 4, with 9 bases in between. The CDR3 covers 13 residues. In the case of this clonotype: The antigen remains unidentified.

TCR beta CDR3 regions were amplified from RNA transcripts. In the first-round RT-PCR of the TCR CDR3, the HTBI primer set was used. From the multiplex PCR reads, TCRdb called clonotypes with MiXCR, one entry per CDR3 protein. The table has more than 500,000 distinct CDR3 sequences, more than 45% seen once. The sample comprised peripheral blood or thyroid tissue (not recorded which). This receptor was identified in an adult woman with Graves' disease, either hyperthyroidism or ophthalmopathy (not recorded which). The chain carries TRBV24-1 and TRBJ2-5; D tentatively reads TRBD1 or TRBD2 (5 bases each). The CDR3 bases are TGTGCCACCAGTGACCAGGGAGTAGAGACCCAGTACTTC. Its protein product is CATSDQGVETQYF.